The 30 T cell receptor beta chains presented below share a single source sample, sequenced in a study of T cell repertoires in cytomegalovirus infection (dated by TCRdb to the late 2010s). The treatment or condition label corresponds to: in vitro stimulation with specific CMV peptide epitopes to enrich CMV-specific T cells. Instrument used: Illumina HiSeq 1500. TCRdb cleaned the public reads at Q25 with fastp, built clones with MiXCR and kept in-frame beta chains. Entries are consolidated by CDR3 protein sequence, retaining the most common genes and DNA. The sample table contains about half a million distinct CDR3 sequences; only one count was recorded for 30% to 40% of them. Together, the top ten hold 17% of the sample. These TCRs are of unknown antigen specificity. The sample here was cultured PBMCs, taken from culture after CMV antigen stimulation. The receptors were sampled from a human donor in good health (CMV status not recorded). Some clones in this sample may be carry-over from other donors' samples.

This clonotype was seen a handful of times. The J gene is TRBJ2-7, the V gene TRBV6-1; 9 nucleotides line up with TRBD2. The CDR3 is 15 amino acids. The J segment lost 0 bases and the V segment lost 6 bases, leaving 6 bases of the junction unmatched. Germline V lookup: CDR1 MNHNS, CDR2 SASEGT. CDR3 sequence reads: CASRTGTSSSYEQYV. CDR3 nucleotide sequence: TGTGCCAGCAGGACAGGGACTAGCAGCTCCTACGAGCAGTACGTC.

The CDR3 DNA is TGTGCCAGCAGCTTAGGGCGGTATCGGCGACAAAAGGGGAACACTGAAGCTTTCTTT. Its protein product is CASSLGRYRRQKGNTEAFF. The J gene is TRBJ1-1, the V gene TRBV7-6; the D is unclear. CDR3 length: 19 amino acids. The germline V gene encodes CDR1 SGHVS and CDR2 FNYEAQ. V lost 1 base to trimming and J lost 1 base, with 22 bases between them. The full variable domain, in which reference TRBV7-6 and TRBJ1-1 provide the parts outside the CDR3, is GAGVSQSPRYKVTKRGQDVALRCDPISGHVSLYWYRQALGQGPEFLTYFNYEAQQDKSGLPNDRFSAERPEGSISTLTIQRTEQRDSAMYRCASSLGRYRRQKGNTEAFFGQGTRLTVV.

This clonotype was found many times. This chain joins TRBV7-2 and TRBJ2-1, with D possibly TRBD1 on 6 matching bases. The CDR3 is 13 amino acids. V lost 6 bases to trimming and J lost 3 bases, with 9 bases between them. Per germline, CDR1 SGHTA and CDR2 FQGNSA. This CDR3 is CASRPDSYNEQFF. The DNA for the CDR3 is TGTGCCAGCAGACCGGACAGCTACAATGAGCAGTTCTTC.

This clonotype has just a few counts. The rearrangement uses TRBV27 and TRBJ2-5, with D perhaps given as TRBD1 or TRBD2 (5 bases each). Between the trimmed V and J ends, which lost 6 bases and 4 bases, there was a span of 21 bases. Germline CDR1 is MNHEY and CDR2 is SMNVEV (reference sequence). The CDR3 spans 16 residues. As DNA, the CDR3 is TGTGCCAGCAGGGCCTCGGGACCGAGACAGACAGAGACCCAGTACTTC. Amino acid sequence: CASRASGPRQTETQYF.

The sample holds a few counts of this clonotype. The CDR3 protein is CASSPGQGASYGYTF. CDR3 nucleotide sequence: TGCGCCAGCAGCCCCGGACAGGGGGCCTCCTATGGCTACACCTTC. V usage is TRBV4-1 and J usage is TRBJ1-2; 11 bases are a match to TRBD1. Per germline, CDR1 MGHRA and CDR2 YSYEKL. The V gene end was trimmed by 4 bases and the J gene end by 4 bases; junction bases not matched to a gene: 5. CDR3 size: 15 residues.

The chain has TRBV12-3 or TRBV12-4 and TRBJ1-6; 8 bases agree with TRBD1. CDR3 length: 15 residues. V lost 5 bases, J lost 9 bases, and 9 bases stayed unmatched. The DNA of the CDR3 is TGTGCCAGCAGTCGACAGGGGATTAGGGGTTCACCCCTCCACTTT. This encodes CASSRQGIRGSPLHF.

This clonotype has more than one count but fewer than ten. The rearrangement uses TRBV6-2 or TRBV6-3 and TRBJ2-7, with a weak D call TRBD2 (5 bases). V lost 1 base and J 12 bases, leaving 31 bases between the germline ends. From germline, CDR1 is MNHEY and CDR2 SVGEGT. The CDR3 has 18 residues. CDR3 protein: CASSYLRTGGLEDKQLYF. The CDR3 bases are TGTGCCAGCAGTTACTTGCGGACCGGAGGCCTCGAAGACAAACAGCTGTACTTC.

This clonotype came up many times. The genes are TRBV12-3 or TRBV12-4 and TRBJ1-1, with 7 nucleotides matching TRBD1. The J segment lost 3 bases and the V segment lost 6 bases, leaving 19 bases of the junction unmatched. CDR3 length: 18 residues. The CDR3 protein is CASSPWTGGHLGDTEAFF. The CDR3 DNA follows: TGTGCCAGCAGCCCTTGGACAGGAGGTCACTTGGGCGACACTGAAGCTTTCTTT.

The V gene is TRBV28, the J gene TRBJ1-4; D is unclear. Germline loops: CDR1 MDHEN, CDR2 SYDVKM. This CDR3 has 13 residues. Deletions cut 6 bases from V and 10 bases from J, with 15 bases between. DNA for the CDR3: TGTGCCAGCAGCCCCCCCGTCAGTCTAAAACTGTTTTTT. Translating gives CASSPPVSLKLFF. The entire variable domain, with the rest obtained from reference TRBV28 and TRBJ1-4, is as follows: DVKVTQSSRYLVKRTGEKVFLECVQDMDHENMFWYRQDPGLGLRLIYFSYDVKMKEKGDIPEGYSVSREKKERFSLILESASTNQTSMYLCASSPPVSLKLFFGSGTQLSVL.

The CDR3 region is CASSANQPQHF. The CDR3, as DNA: TGTGCCAGCAGTGCGAATCAGCCCCAGCATTTT. This sequence joins TRBV12-3 or TRBV12-4 and TRBJ1-5, with D uncertain. This CDR3 is 11 amino acids long. The V end was cut by 5 bases, the J end by 4 bases, with 3 bases between.

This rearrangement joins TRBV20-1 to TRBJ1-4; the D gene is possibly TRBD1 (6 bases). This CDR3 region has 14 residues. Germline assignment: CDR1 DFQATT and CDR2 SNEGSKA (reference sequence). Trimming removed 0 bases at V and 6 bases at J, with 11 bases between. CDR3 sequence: CSARDPGDDEKLFF. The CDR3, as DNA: TGCAGTGCTAGAGATCCAGGGGATGATGAAAAACTGTTTTTT.

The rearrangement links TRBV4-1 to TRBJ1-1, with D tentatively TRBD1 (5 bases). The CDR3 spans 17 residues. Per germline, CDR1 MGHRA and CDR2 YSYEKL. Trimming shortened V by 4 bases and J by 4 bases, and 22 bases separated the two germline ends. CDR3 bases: TGCGCCAGCAGCCGCCCCCGAGAGGACAATTCAGGCACTGAAGCTTTCTTT. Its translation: CASSRPREDNSGTEAFF.

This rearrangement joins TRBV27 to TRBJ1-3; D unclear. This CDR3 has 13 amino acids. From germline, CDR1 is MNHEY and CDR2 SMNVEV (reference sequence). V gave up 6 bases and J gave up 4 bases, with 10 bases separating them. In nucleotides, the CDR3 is TGTGCCAGCAGACCCATGGGGGGAAACACCATATATTTT. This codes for CASRPMGGNTIYF.

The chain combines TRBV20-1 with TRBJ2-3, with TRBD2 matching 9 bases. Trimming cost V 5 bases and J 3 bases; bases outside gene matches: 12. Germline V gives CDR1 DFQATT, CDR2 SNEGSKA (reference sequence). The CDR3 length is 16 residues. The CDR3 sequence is CSAFRGLAGSTDTQYF. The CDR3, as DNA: TGCAGTGCTTTTCGGGGACTAGCTGGGAGTACAGATACGCAGTATTTT.

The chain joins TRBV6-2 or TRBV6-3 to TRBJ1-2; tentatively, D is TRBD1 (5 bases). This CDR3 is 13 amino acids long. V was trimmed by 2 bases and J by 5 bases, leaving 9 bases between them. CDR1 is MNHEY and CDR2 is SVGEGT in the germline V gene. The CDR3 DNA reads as TGTGCCAGCAGTTACGCGACAGTTTATGGCTACACCTTC. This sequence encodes CASSYATVYGYTF.

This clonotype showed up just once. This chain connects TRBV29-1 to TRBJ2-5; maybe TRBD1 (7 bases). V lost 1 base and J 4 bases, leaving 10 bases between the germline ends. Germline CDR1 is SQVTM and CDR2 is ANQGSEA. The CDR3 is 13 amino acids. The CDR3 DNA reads TGCAGCGTTGAAGGCCAGGGGGGAGAGACCCAGTACTTC. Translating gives CSVEGQGGETQYF. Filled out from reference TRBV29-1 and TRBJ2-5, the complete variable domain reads SAVISQKPSRDICQRGTSLTIQCQVDSQVTMMFWYRQQPGQSLTLIATANQGSEATYESGFVIDKFPISRPNLTFSTLTVSNMSPEDSSIYLCSVEGQGGETQYFGPGTRLLVL.

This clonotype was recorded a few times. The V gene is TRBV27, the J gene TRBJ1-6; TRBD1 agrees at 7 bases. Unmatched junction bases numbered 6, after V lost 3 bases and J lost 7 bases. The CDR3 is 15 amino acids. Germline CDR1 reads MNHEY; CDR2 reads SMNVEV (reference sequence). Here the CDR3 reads CASSFLDRANSPLHF. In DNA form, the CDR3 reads TGTGCCAGCAGTTTCCTCGACAGGGCCAATTCACCCCTCCACTTT.

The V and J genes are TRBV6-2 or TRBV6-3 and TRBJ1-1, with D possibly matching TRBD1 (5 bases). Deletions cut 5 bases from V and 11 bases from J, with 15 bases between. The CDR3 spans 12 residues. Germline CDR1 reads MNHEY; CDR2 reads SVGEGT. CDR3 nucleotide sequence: TGTGCCAGCAGTACGGGGACCGTGTGGGCTTTCTTT. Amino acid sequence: CASSTGTVWAFF.

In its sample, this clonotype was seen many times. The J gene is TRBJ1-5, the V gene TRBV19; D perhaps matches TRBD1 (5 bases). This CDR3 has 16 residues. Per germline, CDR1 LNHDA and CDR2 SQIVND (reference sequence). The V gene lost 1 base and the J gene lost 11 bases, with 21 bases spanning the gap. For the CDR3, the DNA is TGTGCCAGTAGTATAGCTAAGACGGACCCCGGGGGAGCCCAGCATTTT. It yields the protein CASSIAKTDPGGAQHF.

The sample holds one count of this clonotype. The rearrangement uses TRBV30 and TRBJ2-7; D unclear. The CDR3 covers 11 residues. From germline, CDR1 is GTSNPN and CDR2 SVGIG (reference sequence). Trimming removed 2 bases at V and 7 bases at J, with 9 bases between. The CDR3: CAWSSMWEQYF. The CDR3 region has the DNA TGTGCCTGGAGTTCTATGTGGGAGCAGTACTTC. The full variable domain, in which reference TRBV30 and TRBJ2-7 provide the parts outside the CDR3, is SQTIHQWPATLVQPVGSPLSLECTVEGTSNPNLYWYRQAAGRGLQLLFYSVGIGQISSEVPQNLSASRPQDRQFILSSKKLLLSDSGFYLCAWSSMWEQYFGPGTRLTVT.

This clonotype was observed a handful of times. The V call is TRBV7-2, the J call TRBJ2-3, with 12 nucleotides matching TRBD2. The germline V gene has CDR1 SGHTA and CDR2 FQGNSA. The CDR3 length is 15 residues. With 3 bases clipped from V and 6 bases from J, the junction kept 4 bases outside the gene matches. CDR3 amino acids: CASSFGLAGSDTQYF. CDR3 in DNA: TGTGCCAGCAGCTTTGGACTAGCGGGGTCGGATACGCAGTATTTT.

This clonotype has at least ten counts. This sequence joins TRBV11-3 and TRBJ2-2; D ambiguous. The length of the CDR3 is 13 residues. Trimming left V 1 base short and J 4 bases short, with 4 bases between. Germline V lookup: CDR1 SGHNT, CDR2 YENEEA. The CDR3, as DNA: TGTGCCAGCAGCTTAGGTCCCACCGGGGAGCTGTTTTTT. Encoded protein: CASSLGPTGELFF.

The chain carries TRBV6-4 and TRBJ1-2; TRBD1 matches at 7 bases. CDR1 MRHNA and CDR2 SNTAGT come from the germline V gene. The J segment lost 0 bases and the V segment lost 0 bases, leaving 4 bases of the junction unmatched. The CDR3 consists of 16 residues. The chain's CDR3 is CASSDSSRGTNYGYTF. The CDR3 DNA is TGTGCCAGCAGTGACTCGAGCAGGGGGACTAACTATGGCTACACCTTC.

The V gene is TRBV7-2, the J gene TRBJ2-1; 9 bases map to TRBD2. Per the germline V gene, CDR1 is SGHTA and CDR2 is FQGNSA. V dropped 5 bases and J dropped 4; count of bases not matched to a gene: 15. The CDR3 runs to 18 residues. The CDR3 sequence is CASSRFLSSGDIYNEQFF. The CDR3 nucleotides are TGTGCCAGCAGCCGCTTCCTTTCTAGCGGGGATATATACAATGAGCAGTTCTTC.

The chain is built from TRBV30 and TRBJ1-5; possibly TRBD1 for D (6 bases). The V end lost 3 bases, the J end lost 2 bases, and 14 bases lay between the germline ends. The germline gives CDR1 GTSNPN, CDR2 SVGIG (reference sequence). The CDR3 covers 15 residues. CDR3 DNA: TGTGCCTGGAGCGGGATGGGGGCTGGCAATCAGCCCCAGCATTTT. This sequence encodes CAWSGMGAGNQPQHF.

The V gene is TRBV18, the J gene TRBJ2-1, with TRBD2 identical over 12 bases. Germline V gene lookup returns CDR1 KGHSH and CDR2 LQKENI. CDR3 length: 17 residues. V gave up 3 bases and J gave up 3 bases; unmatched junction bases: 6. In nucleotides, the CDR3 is TGTGCCAGCTCACCGCGGACTAGCGGGGAATACTACAATGAGCAGTTCTTC. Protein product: CASSPRTSGEYYNEQFF.

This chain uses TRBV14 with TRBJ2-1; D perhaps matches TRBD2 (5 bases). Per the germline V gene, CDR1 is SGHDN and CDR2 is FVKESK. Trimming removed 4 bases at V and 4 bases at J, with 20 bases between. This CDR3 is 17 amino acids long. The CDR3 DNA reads TGTGCCAGCAGCCCTCACGGTGGGCGGGCCTTTTACAATGAGCAGTTCTTC. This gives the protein CASSPHGGRAFYNEQFF.

The CDR3 DNA follows: TGTGCCATCAGTGTCGAGGGCCTACGGGGAGATACCCAGTACTTC. It translates to CAISVEGLRGDTQYF. The rearrangement uses TRBV10-3 and TRBJ2-5, with TRBD2 as a possible D gene (5 bases). Germline V gene sequence: CDR1 ENHRY, CDR2 SYGVKD. The ends were cut back, 4 bases at V and 8 bases at J, with 20 bases in the middle. This CDR3 region has 15 residues.

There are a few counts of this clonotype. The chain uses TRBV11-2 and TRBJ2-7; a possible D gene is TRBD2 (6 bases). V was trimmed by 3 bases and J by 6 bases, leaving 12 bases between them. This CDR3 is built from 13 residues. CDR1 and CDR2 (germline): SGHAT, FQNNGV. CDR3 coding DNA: TGTGCCAGCAGCTTCCGGGAGCAGGGCGAGCAGTACGTC. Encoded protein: CASSFREQGEQYV.

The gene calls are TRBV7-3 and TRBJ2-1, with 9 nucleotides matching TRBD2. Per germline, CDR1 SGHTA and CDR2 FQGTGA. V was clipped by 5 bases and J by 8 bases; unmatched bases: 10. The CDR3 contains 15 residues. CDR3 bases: TGTGCCAGCAGCACCAGACTAGCGGTAGTAGATGAGCAGTTCTTC. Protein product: CASSTRLAVVDEQFF.